The 9 T cell receptor beta chains reported below all come from one sample, sequenced in a study of a mutant IDH1 vaccine in newly diagnosed glioma. Their target antigens are unknown. Sequenced by immunoSEQ multiplex PCR; TCRdb stores in-frame clones only, minus some. Here the sample spans 45,000 to 65,000 clones, 65% being singletons. Described time point: week 47, end of study. In the vaccine, a single dose held 300 ug of the mutant IDH1 20-mer peptide, along with topical imiquimod. This material consisted of peripheral blood mononuclear cells (PBMCs), taken from a glioma patient whose treatment included an IDH1 peptide vaccine. These TCRs come from a man aged 35 to 55 with glioma. Some clones in this sample may be carry-over from other donors' samples.

CDR3 coding DNA: TGTGCCACCAGCAGAGATCGCGACAGGTTCAATCAGCCCCAGCATTTT. It is translated as CATSRDRDRFNQPQHF. V usage is TRBV15 and J usage is TRBJ1-5; perhaps TRBD1 as D (6 bases). Trimming left V 0 bases short and J 3 bases short, with 12 bases between. The CDR3 loop spans 16 amino acids. Germline V gene data show CDR1 as LNHNV and CDR2 as YYDKDF (reference sequence). The variable domain in full, completed from reference TRBV15 and TRBJ1-5, reads DAMVIQNPRYQVTQFGKPVTLSCSQTLNHNVMYWYQQKSSQAPKLLFHYYDKDFNNEADTPDNFQSRRPNTSFCFLDIRSPGLGDTAMYLCATSRDRDRFNQPQHFGDGTRLSIL.

This clone has a handful of counts. This chain joins TRBV30 and TRBJ2-5; tentatively, D is TRBD2 (5 bases). Trimming took 0 bases from V and 0 from J, leaving 11 bases between them. Germline-derived CDR1 and CDR2 are GTSNPN and SVGIG (reference sequence). The CDR3 extends over 15 amino acids. The CDR3 coding sequence is TGTGCCTGGAGTGTACTCGGTAGCGACCAAGAGACCCAGTACTTC. Protein sequence: CAWSVLGSDQETQYF.

V is TRBV6-5 and J is TRBJ2-7, with 9 bases identical to TRBD2. CDR3 length: 16 residues. Trimming removed 0 bases from V and 7 bases from J; junction bases left unmatched: 10. Germline CDR1 is MNHEY and CDR2 is SVGAGI. The CDR3: CASSYSSGGGGWEQYF. For the CDR3, the DNA is TGTGCCAGCAGTTACTCGTCGGGCGGGGGGGGCTGGGAGCAGTACTTC.

The V gene is TRBV10-3, the J gene TRBJ1-2; tentatively, D is TRBD1 (6 bases). Trimming removed 3 bases at V and 8 bases at J, with 13 bases between. The CDR3 is 13 residues long. Germline V gene sequence: CDR1 ENHRY, CDR2 SYGVKD. The CDR3 DNA is TGTGCCATCAGTGATGTACAGGGCAGCGGCTACACCTTC. This sequence encodes CAISDVQGSGYTF.

In this sample, this clone is medium-sized. The chain combines TRBV2 with TRBJ1-6; TRBD1 is a possible D gene (5 bases). With 7 bases removed from V and 5 bases from J, the gap between germline ends came to 15 bases. Germline V gene sequence: CDR1 SNHLY, CDR2 FYNNEI. This CDR3 comprises 15 residues. This CDR3 is CASIPGGGDNSPLHF. The DNA of the CDR3 is TGTGCCAGCATCCCGGGCGGAGGGGATAATTCACCCCTCCACTTT.

The chain links TRBV19 to TRBJ2-6; possible D gene TRBD2, 6 bases. Germline lookup yields CDR1 LNHDA and CDR2 SQIVND (reference sequence). This CDR3 comprises 18 residues. V shed 9 bases and J shed 0 bases, with 21 bases lying between them. CDR3 in amino acids: CASQPKAGTYSGANVLTF. For the CDR3, the DNA is TGTGCCAGCCAACCCAAGGCGGGGACCTACTCTGGGGCCAACGTCCTGACTTTC.

As regards this clone: A read error may produce the germline difference seen at one junction end. The rearrangement uses TRBV7-9 and TRBJ1-4, with a possible D match to TRBD1 (5 bases). The germline gives CDR1 SEHNR, CDR2 FQNEAQ (reference sequence). The CDR3 sequence is 14 residues long. Here the CDR3 reads CASSLGGGGGKNPF. CDR3 DNA: TGTGCCAGCAGCTTAGGGGGGGGTGGCGGGAAAAACCCCTTT.

The sample holds a few counts of this clone. As DNA, the CDR3 is TGTGCCAGCACGTCGGGCTACGAGCAGTACTTC. This translates into CASTSGYEQYF. The J gene is TRBJ2-7, the V gene TRBV25-1, with D unresolved. This CDR3 region has 11 residues. V shed 7 bases and J shed 3 bases, with 7 bases lying between them. CDR1 MGHDK and CDR2 SYGVNS come from the germline V gene.

The gene calls are TRBV5-1 and TRBJ1-2; D perhaps matches TRBD1 (5 bases). The CDR3 has 14 amino acids. CDR1 and CDR2 (germline): SGHRS, YFSETQ. V lost 0 bases, J lost 6 bases, and 12 bases lay in between. This CDR3 is CASSLAGGDDGYTF. In DNA, the CDR3 is TGCGCCAGCAGCTTGGCGGGAGGGGATGATGGCTACACCTTC.